The 11 T cell receptor beta chains in this list originate from one sample, sequenced in a study of cytomegalovirus exposure and HLA in healthy donors. In the PCR, 60 Vbeta and 13 Jbeta primers were used. Some clones are missing from TCRdb's copy, which holds only in-frame ones; the method was immunoSEQ multiplex PCR. Seen here are 100,000 to 150,000 clones, more than 60% observed once, and the top ten hold roughly 3.2%. Material for sequencing was PBMCs. Receptor source: a man aged 25-40 years in good health and CMV-seronegative.

V usage is TRBV27 and J usage is TRBJ2-7; the D is unclear. V shed 4 bases and J shed 0 bases, with 13 bases lying between them. The CDR3 runs to 15 residues. Germline V gene sequence: CDR1 MNHEY, CDR2 SMNVEV (reference sequence). CDR3 nucleotides: TGTGCCAGCAGTTCTGCTGCACACCACTCCTACGAGCAGTACTTC. It codes for CASSSAAHHSYEQYF.

The V gene is TRBV11-2, the J gene TRBJ1-1, with D perhaps matching TRBD1 (5 bases). Deletions cut 3 bases from V and 4 bases from J, with 12 bases between. Germline V CDR1 and CDR2: SGHAT, FQNNGV. The CDR3 consists of 14 residues. DNA of the CDR3: TGTGCCAGCAGCTTTAAGGGGTATAGCACTGAAGCTTTCTTT. Amino acids: CASSFKGYSTEAFF. Filled out from reference TRBV11-2 and TRBJ1-1, the complete variable domain reads EAGVAQSPRYKIIEKRQSVAFWCNPISGHATLYWYQQILGQGPKLLIQFQNNGVVDDSQLPKDRFSAERLKGVDSTLKIQPAKLEDSAVYLCASSFKGYSTEAFFGQGTRLTVV.

The V and J genes are TRBV21-1 and TRBJ1-5; the D segment call TRBD1 is taken from the table without a DNA check. TRBV21-1 is classified as a pseudogene. There are 16 residues in the CDR3. This CDR3 reads CASSKATGVSNQPQHF. The CDR3 DNA reads as TGTGCCAGCAGCAAAGCGACAGGAGTTAGCAATCAGCCCCAGCATTTT.

The rearrangement links TRBV10-1 to TRBJ2-7; D may be TRBD2 (5 bases). Germline CDR1 reads WNHNN; CDR2 reads SYGVQD (reference sequence). The V and J ends lost 4 bases and 2 bases respectively, with 18 bases between them. The CDR3 length is 16 residues. The chain's CDR3 is CASSVLAGGNTYEQYF. DNA for the CDR3: TGCGCCAGCAGTGTCCTAGCCGGTGGAAATACCTACGAGCAGTACTTC.

This sequence joins TRBV7-8 and TRBJ1-5; 7 bases fit TRBD1. Per the germline V gene, CDR1 is SGHVS and CDR2 is FQNEAQ. CDR3 length: 15 residues. V was pared by 5 bases and J by 1 base, with 5 bases of the junction left unmatched. The CDR3 protein is CASSPGTASNQPQHF. CDR3 DNA: TGTGCCAGCAGCCCAGGGACAGCCAGCAATCAGCCCCAGCATTTT.

The chain carries TRBV19 and TRBJ1-5; tentative D call: TRBD1 (6 bases). The CDR3 sequence is 12 residues long. Germline values: CDR1 LNHDA, CDR2 SQIVND (reference sequence). V shed 6 bases and J shed 6 bases, with 9 bases lying between them. CDR3 amino acids: CASRGGGQPQHF. CDR3 nucleotide sequence: TGTGCCAGTAGAGGGGGGGGTCAGCCCCAGCATTTT.

DNA for the CDR3: TGTGCCAGCTCACCTTTGGGGGGGGAACTTACCTTTCGCGCTTTCTTT. Translated, it gives CASSPLGGELTFRAFF. This rearrangement joins TRBV18 to TRBJ1-1; possible D gene TRBD1, 5 bases. This CDR3 contains 16 residues. CDR1 KGHSH and CDR2 LQKENI come from the germline V gene. V lost 3 bases and J 11 bases, leaving 25 bases between the germline ends.

The chain joins TRBV11-2 to TRBJ2-7, with D possibly TRBD1 on 6 matching bases. V lost 5 bases to trimming and J lost 3 bases, with 14 bases between them. Germline CDR1 is SGHAT and CDR2 is FQNNGV. The CDR3 runs to 14 residues. CDR3 in amino acids: CASSLPGDGYEQYF. The CDR3 region has the DNA TGTGCCAGCAGCCTACCAGGGGACGGCTACGAGCAGTACTTC.

This chain links TRBV19 with TRBJ1-2; no reliable D call. V was pared by 5 bases and J by 3 bases, with 10 bases between. The germline gives CDR1 LNHDA, CDR2 SQIVND (reference sequence). The CDR3 is 13 amino acids. CDR3 in amino acids: CASSPTGYYGYTF. In nucleotides, the CDR3 is TGTGCCAGTAGTCCGACGGGATACTATGGCTACACCTTC.

The chain joins TRBV5-1 to TRBJ2-1; the match to TRBD1 covers 9 bases. The J segment lost 4 bases and the V segment lost 4 bases, leaving 9 bases of the junction unmatched. CDR1 SGHRS and CDR2 YFSETQ come from the germline V gene. The CDR3 is 16 residues long. CDR3 region: CASSLDRGVLYNEQFF. In DNA, the CDR3 is TGCGCCAGCAGCCTGGACAGGGGTGTGTTGTACAATGAGCAGTTCTTC.

The chain links TRBV15 to TRBJ1-4; possibly TRBD1 for D (6 bases). Germline V CDR1 and CDR2: LNHNV, YYDKDF (reference sequence). Trimming took off 0 bases at V and 6 bases at J, with 17 bases between the two ends. CDR3 size: 17 residues. The CDR3 reads CATSREGRGNVYEKLFF. As DNA, the CDR3 is TGTGCCACCAGCAGAGAGGGCAGGGGAAACGTATATGAAAAACTGTTTTTT. The entire variable domain, with the rest obtained from reference TRBV15 and TRBJ1-4, is as follows: DAMVIQNPRYQVTQFGKPVTLSCSQTLNHNVMYWYQQKSSQAPKLLFHYYDKDFNNEADTPDNFQSRRPNTSFCFLDIRSPGLGDTAMYLCATSREGRGNVYEKLFFGSGTQLSVL.